Listed below are T cell receptor beta chains from one sample, sequenced in a study of blood T cell repertoires in COVID-19. Only in-frame clones appear in the TCRdb table, and some are missing; sequencing was by immunoSEQ multiplex PCR. Of under 170,000 clones detected, around four fifths appear once; the ten largest clones hold 2.2%. Sequencing used peripheral blood. Source of these receptors: a man in his sixties or seventies with acute or convalescent COVID-19. Each CDR3 is given without its conserved first and last residue. Each record gives: V gene, D gene, CDR3 protein. A D gene is named only where the DNA matches it firmly.

TRBV6-6 | NA | ASSYRPGVTEVTQY
TRBV2 | NA | ASSAGVWTEAF
TRBV14 | NA | ASSQEGLNLGNEQF
TRBV13 | NA | ASSLNGMGHEQF
TRBV11-3 | NA | ASSLSSGNSNYNEQF
TRBV28 | NA | ASSFQQSNQPQH
TRBV5-1 | TRBD1 | ASSLEGASTEAF
TRBV5-1 | TRBD2 | ASSLRTSGANNEQF
TRBV9 | NA | ASSVDSLSGNTIY
TRBV7-9 | NA | ASTLGASNQPQH
TRBV28 | NA | ASSAPGRDYGYT
TRBV7-7 | NA | ASSMGQNTGELF
TRBV18 | NA | ASSGGSNTEAF
TRBV2 | NA | ASSEKAPPSRYYEQF
TRBV12-5 | NA | ASGLGDNRNEQY
TRBV6-5 | NA | ASSYSRQVNQPQH
TRBV29-1 | TRBD1 | SVGGQGAYGELF
TRBV5-1 | NA | ASRNGNTGGGAGELF
TRBV3-1/TRBV3-2 | TRBD1 | ASSQDEGGFSYGYT
TRBV30 | TRBD1 | AWLQGGTGF
TRBV7-9 | NA | ASSLSRAGGEKLF
TRBV24-1 | NA | ATSDSIPGLAIDNEQF
TRBV9 | TRBD1 | ASSVTGQLTSYGYT
TRBV20-1 | NA | SASDTWRKEETQY
TRBV19 | NA | ASSIGGAPSNEKLF
TRBV30 | NA | AWSVDLGGNTEAF
TRBV19 | TRBD2 | ASSIRPSGGGTDTQY
TRBV5-8 | NA | ASSLFFGSTSPLH
TRBV5-1 | NA | ASSLVPGEAKNIQY
TRBV29-1 | NA | SVVGRGSGNTIY
TRBV6-5 | NA | ASSQDLYTGELF
TRBV27 | NA | ASSWGGRNTEAF
TRBV28 | NA | ASTGGGLAPAGEQF
TRBV9 | NA | ASSVDPLANYGYT
TRBV6-1 | NA | ASSEGNRVKGEAF
TRBV19 | NA | ASSIRGETQY
TRBV3-1/TRBV3-2 | TRBD2 | ASSHGGRAHNEQF
TRBV15 | TRBD1 | ATSRGQEFNEKLF
TRBV6-5 | NA | ASRNYFEQF
TRBV7-9 | NA | ASSWTGSPNTEAF
TRBV4-1 | NA | ASSQGGFAGANVLT
TRBV14 | TRBD1 | ASSQDLGPGQWEKLF
TRBV11-2 | TRBD2 | ASSFRGLAGGTGELF
TRBV11-2 | TRBD2 | ASSLDLAGVNEQF
TRBV7-8 | TRBD1 | ASSQTGQGISTDTQY
TRBV5-1 | NA | ASSLAGVAGELF
TRBV19 | NA | ASSQAVRDYEQY
TRBV7-3 | TRBD1 | ASSLGTGYNSPLH
TRBV19 | NA | VSSWRYTEAF
TRBV24-1 | TRBD1 | ATSEPGQGSNQPQH
TRBV5-1 | TRBD1 | ASSLDGTGGGYT
TRBV7-2 | TRBD2 | ASSLWSGRTEQY
TRBV6-4 | NA | ASSGDSGANVLT
TRBV2 | TRBD2 | ASSEARLATDTQY
TRBV30 | NA | AWSRGLSGNSPLH